The entry below describes one T cell receptor beta chain. Since a much larger clone is just one base distant, this may be a read error. The V and J ends lost 5 bases and 2 bases, in that order; junction bases with no gene match: 14. There are 20 residues in the CDR3. CDR1 and CDR2 from the germline V gene are SGHAT and FQDESV (reference sequence). Treg sorting used a CD4+CD25+CD127-/low gate. MiXCR was run by TCRdb on the 5' RACE reads, yielding one entry per CDR3 protein. The sample records about 10,000 distinct CDR3 sequences, around 13% being singletons. The receptor was isolated from a female donor with breast cancer. This chain uses TRBV11-1 with TRBJ2-1, with 14 bases matching TRBD2. Sequenced sample: Tregs sorted from blood. The CDR3, as DNA: TGTGCCAGCAGCCGTCCCGGGACTAGCGGGAGAGCAAGGCCCTACAATGAGCAGTTCTTC. Translating it yields CASSRPGTSGRARPYNEQFF.